These 9 T cell receptor beta chains share one sample of origin, sequenced in a study of response to subunit inactivated influenza vaccine. TCRdb recomputed calls from the RT-PCR reads with MiXCR, one row per CDR3 protein. Of about 520,000 distinct CDR3 sequences in the sample, less than 30% were seen once. Source: CD4+ T cells sorted from PBMCs, taken 4 to 6 days after vaccination. The receptors were gathered from a man in his fifties who received an inactivated influenza vaccine.

J is TRBJ2-5 and V is TRBV27; 12 nucleotides match TRBD2. With 5 bases clipped from V and 0 bases from J, the junction kept 4 bases outside the gene matches. This CDR3 spans 16 amino acids. Germline values: CDR1 MNHEY, CDR2 SMNVEV (reference sequence). The CDR3 coding sequence is TGTGCCAGCAGTACTACTAGCGGGGGGTACCAAGAGACCCAGTACTTC. Protein sequence: CASSTTSGGYQETQYF.

The J gene is TRBJ2-2, the V gene TRBV28, with unresolved D. The length of the CDR3 is 14 residues. Looked up from germline, CDR1 is MDHEN and CDR2 is SYDVKM. Trimming left V 5 bases short and J 0 bases short, with 7 bases between. In DNA form, the CDR3 reads TGTGCCAGCAGTCTCCAGGCGAACACCGGGGAGCTGTTTTTT. Translation gives CASSLQANTGELFF.

This clonotype was found a few times. The chain recombines TRBV12-3 or TRBV12-4 with TRBJ1-1; D remains ambiguous. The CDR3 has 15 residues. V dropped 2 bases and J dropped 5 bases, with 15 bases sitting between them. CDR3 region: CASSLSGSFGTEAFF. CDR3 DNA sequence: TGTGCCAGCAGTTTAAGTGGCAGCTTCGGGACTGAAGCTTTCTTT.

This clonotype has more than one count but fewer than ten. The chain joins TRBV10-3 to TRBJ2-6; tentative D call: TRBD1 (6 bases). The germline gives CDR1 ENHRY, CDR2 SYGVKD. The germline V and J ends were trimmed by 6 bases and 0 bases, with 6 bases remaining between them. The CDR3 extends over 14 amino acids. The CDR3 bases are TGTGCCATCAGGGACAGCTCTGGGGCCAACGTCCTGACTTTC. Protein: CAIRDSSGANVLTF.

The gene calls are TRBV11-2 and TRBJ1-5; D might be TRBD1 (5 bases). CDR1 SGHAT and CDR2 FQNNGV come from the germline V gene. Trimming took 0 bases from V and 5 from J, leaving 11 bases between them. This CDR3 is 15 amino acids long. Here the CDR3 reads CASSLDQGSYQPQHF. The CDR3 nucleotides read TGTGCCAGCAGCTTAGATCAGGGTTCCTATCAGCCCCAGCATTTT.

This clonotype was recorded a few times. V and J are TRBV29-1 and TRBJ1-4, with TRBD1 matching over 7 bases. The ends lost 7 bases at V and 0 bases at J; junction bases unmatched: 5. Per germline, CDR1 SQVTM and CDR2 ANQGSEA. The CDR3 extends over 14 amino acids. This CDR3 reads CSAQTGSTNEKLFF. CDR3 nucleotide sequence: TGCAGCGCCCAGACAGGGTCAACTAATGAAAAACTGTTTTTT.

The J gene is TRBJ1-6, the V gene TRBV7-2; D is undetermined. Germline CDR1 is SGHTA and CDR2 is FQGNSA. Deletions cut 5 bases from V and 5 bases from J, with 16 bases between. This CDR3 comprises 16 residues. The CDR3 DNA follows: TGTGCCAGCAGCACCCGGAGGTCACGGAATAATTCACCCCTCCACTTT. Amino acid sequence: CASSTRRSRNNSPLHF.

J is TRBJ1-1 and V is TRBV27, with 8 bases identical to TRBD1. The length of the CDR3 is 16 residues. CDR1 MNHEY and CDR2 SMNVEV come from the germline V gene (reference sequence). J gave up 0 bases and V 5 bases, and 8 bases lay outside the gene matches. DNA for the CDR3: TGTGCCAGCAGTGCGAATGGACAGGGAATGAACACTGAAGCTTTCTTT. Protein: CASSANGQGMNTEAFF.

This chain connects TRBV6-5 to TRBJ1-5, with D possibly being TRBD1 (5 bases). Germline V gene sequence: CDR1 MNHEY, CDR2 SVGAGI. Trimming removed 0 bases at V and 6 bases at J, with 15 bases between. The length of the CDR3 is 16 residues. CDR3 DNA sequence: TGTGCCAGCAGTTACTCGTATGGGGGGGAGAGTCAGCCCCAGCATTTT. Its protein is CASSYSYGGESQPQHF.